The 11 T cell receptor beta chains below all came from one sample that was sequenced in a study of blood T cell repertoires in COVID-19. Sequencing was performed with immunoSEQ multiplex PCR; in TCRdb, only in-frame clones are kept and a portion is missing. Counted here are around 100,000 clones, over 75% occurring once; the ten biggest clones make up more than 20%. The sample consisted of peripheral blood. The receptors shown here come from a man in his 70s with active or convalescent COVID-19.

CDR3 nucleotides: TGCGCCAGCAGCTTTGACTACGGGGGCTACACCTTC. As protein: CASSFDYGGYTF. The gene calls are TRBV5-1 and TRBJ1-2; D ambiguous. The V end lost 2 bases, the J end lost 8 bases, and 10 bases lay between the germline ends. Germline CDR1 and CDR2: SGHRS and YFSETQ. The CDR3 is 12 residues long. The full variable domain, with the rest looked up from reference TRBV5-1 and TRBJ1-2, is KAGVTQTPRYLIKTRGQQVTLSCSPISGHRSVSWYQQTPGQGLQFLFEYFSETQRNKGNFPGRFSGRQFSNSRSEMNVSTLELGDSALYLCASSFDYGGYTFGSGTRLTVV.

V gene TRBV6-5 combines with J gene TRBJ1-6, with D possibly TRBD1 on 5 matching bases. This CDR3 has 13 amino acids. V lost 2 bases to trimming and J lost 10 bases, with 9 bases between them. Germline V gene data show CDR1 as MNHEY and CDR2 as SVGAGI. The CDR3 DNA follows: TGTGCCAGCAGTTACAGGGGAAGGTCACCCCTCCACTTT. Amino acids: CASSYRGRSPLHF.

The chain joins TRBV5-4 to TRBJ2-1; the D gene is possibly TRBD1 (6 bases). Germline V gives CDR1 SGHNT, CDR2 YYREEE (reference sequence). Between the trimmed V and J ends, which lost 4 bases and 2 bases, there was a span of 16 bases. This CDR3 is built from 16 residues. The DNA of the CDR3 is TGTGCCAGCAGCCTGACGGGCAGGGACACCTACAATGAGCAGTTCTTC. As protein: CASSLTGRDTYNEQFF. The whole variable domain, filled in from reference TRBV5-4 and TRBJ2-1, reads ETGVTQSPTHLIKTRGQQVTLRCSSQSGHNTVSWYQQALGQGPQFIFQYYREEENGRGNFPPRFSGLQFPNYSSELNVNALELDDSALYLCASSLTGRDTYNEQFFGPGTRLTVL.

V gene TRBV19 combines with J gene TRBJ1-1, with D hard to call. This CDR3 has 14 residues. Germline V CDR1 and CDR2: LNHDA, SQIVND (reference sequence). V gave up 1 base and J gave up 0 bases, with 6 bases separating them. CDR3 sequence: CASSIVQMNTEAFF. The CDR3 region has the DNA TGTGCCAGTAGTATAGTACAGATGAACACTGAAGCTTTCTTT. The full variable domain, rest sourced from reference TRBV19 and TRBJ1-1, is DGGITQSPKYLFRKEGQNVTLSCEQNLNHDAMYWYRQDPGQGLRLIYYSQIVNDFQKGDIAEGYSVSREKKESFPLTVTSAQKNPTAFYLCASSIVQMNTEAFFGQGTRLTVV.

The chain employs TRBV5-4 and TRBJ1-2, with a possible D match to TRBD1 (5 bases). The germline gives CDR1 SGHNT, CDR2 YYREEE (reference sequence). V was cut by 3 bases and J by 3 bases, with 12 bases left in between. The CDR3 has 14 amino acids. The CDR3 coding sequence is TGTGCCAGCAGCTCAAAGACAGTGGACTATGGCTACACCTTC. Encoded protein: CASSSKTVDYGYTF.

The rearrangement joins TRBV5-6 to TRBJ1-2, with D possibly matching TRBD1 (5 bases). CDR1 is SGHDT and CDR2 is YYEEEE in the germline V gene. Trimming removed 1 base from V and 3 bases from J, with 7 bases in between. The CDR3 has 13 amino acids. The CDR3 sequence is CASSLRGDYGYTF. In DNA form, the CDR3 reads TGTGCCAGCAGCTTGCGGGGGGACTATGGCTACACCTTC.

The J gene is TRBJ2-5, the V gene TRBV12-5, with 7 bases lining up with TRBD1. Germline V lookup: CDR1 LGHNT, CDR2 FRNRAP. This CDR3 contains 13 residues. With 7 bases clipped from V and 6 bases from J, the junction kept 8 bases outside the gene matches. Here the CDR3 reads CASALDRVQTQYF. Written as DNA, the CDR3 is TGTGCTAGTGCCCTAGACAGGGTCCAGACCCAGTACTTC.

This chain links TRBV28 with TRBJ1-1; D is uncertain. Germline assignment: CDR1 MDHEN and CDR2 SYDVKM. This CDR3 is built from 13 residues. The V end was cut by 6 bases, the J end by 4 bases, with 12 bases between. The CDR3 loop is CASSSPLGTEAFF. The CDR3 bases are TGTGCCAGCAGCTCCCCCCTCGGCACTGAAGCTTTCTTT. Together with reference TRBV28 and TRBJ1-1, the CDR3 gives the full variable domain: DVKVTQSSRYLVKRTGEKVFLECVQDMDHENMFWYRQDPGLGLRLIYFSYDVKMKEKGDIPEGYSVSREKKERFSLILESASTNQTSMYLCASSSPLGTEAFFGQGTRLTVV.

The rearrangement uses TRBV6-2 or TRBV6-3 and TRBJ1-2; D not resolved. Deletions cut 2 bases from V and 1 base from J, with 14 bases between. The CDR3 has 16 residues. The germline CDR1 and CDR2 sequences are MNHEY and SVGEGT. For the CDR3, the DNA is TGTGCCAGCAGTTACCCCAGGTCGAGCTTTAACTATGGCTACACCTTC. Translating it yields CASSYPRSSFNYGYTF.

The chain combines TRBV6-5 with TRBJ1-1; 7 bases map to TRBD1. Germline V gives CDR1 MNHEY, CDR2 SVGAGI. J was trimmed by 3 bases and V by 7 bases; bases with no gene match: 8. The CDR3 covers 14 residues. In DNA form, the CDR3 reads TGTGCCAGCATGGACAGGAGTAGCCACACTGAAGCTTTCTTT. Encoded protein: CASMDRSSHTEAFF.

The chain combines TRBV10-3 with TRBJ1-1; D might be TRBD1 (5 bases). V was trimmed by 3 bases and J by 4 bases, leaving 12 bases between them. CDR3 length: 14 amino acids. Germline V gene data show CDR1 as ENHRY and CDR2 as SYGVKD. The CDR3 spells CAISDGQGPTEAFF. CDR3 sequence (DNA): TGTGCCATCAGTGATGGGCAGGGCCCCACTGAAGCTTTCTTT.